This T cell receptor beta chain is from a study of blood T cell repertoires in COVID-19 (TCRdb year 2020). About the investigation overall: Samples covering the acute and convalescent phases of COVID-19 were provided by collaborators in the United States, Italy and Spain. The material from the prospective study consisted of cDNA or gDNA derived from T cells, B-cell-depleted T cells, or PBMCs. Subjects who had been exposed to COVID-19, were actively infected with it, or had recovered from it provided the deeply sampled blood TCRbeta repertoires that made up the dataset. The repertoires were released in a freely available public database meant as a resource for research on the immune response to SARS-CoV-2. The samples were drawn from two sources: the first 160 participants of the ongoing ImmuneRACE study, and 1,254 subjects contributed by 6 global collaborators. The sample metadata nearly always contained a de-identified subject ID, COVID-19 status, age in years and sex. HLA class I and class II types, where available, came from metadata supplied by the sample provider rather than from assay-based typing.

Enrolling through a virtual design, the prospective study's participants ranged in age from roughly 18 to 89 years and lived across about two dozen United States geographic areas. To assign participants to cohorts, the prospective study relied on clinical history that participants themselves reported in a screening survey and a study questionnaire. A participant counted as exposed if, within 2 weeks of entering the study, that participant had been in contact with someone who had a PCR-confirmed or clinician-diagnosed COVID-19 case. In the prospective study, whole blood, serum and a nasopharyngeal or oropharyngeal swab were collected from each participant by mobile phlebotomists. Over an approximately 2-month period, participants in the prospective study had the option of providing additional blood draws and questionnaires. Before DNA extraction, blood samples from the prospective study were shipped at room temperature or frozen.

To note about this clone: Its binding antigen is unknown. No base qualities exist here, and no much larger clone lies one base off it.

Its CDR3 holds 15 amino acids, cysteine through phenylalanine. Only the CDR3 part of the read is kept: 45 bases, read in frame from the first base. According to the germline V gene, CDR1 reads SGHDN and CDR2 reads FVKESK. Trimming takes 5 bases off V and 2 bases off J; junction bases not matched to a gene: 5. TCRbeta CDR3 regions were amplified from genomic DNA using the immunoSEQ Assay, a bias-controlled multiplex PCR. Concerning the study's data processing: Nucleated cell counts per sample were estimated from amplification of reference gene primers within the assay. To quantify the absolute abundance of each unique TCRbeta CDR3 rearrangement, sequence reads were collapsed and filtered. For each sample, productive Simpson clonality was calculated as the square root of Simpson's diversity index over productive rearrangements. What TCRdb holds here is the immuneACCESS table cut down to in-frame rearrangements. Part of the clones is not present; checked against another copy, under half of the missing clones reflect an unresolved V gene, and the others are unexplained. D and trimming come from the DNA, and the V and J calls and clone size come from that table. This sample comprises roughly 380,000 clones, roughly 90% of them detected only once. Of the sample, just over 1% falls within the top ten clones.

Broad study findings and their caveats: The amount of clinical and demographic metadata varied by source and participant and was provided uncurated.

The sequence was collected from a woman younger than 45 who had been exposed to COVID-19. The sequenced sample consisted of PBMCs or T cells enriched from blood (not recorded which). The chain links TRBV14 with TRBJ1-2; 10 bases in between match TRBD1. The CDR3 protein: CASSTRQGANYGYTF. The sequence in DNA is TGTGCCAGCAGCACCCGACAGGGGGCCAACTATGGCTACACCTTC.